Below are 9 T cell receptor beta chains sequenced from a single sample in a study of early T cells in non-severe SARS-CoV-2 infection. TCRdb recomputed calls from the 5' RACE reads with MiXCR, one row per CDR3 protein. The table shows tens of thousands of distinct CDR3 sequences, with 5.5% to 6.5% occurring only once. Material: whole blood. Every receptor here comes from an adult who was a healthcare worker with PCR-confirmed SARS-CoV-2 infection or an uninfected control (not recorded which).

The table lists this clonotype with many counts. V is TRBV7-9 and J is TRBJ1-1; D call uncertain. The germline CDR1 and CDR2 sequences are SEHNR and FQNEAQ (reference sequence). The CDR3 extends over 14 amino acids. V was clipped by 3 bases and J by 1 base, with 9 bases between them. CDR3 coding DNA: TGTGCCAGCAGCTTGGGGAAAAGGAACACTGAAGCTTTCTTT. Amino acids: CASSLGKRNTEAFF.

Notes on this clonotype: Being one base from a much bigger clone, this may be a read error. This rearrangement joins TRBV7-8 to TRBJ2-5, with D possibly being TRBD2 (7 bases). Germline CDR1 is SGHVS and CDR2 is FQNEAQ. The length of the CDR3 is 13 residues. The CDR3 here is CASGLGGVETQYF. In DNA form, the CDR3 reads TGTGCCAGCGGCTTAGGGGGGGTAGAGACCCAGTACTTC.

The CDR3 bases are TGTGCCAGCAGCTTAGAAATGGCCTCTGGAAACACCATATATTTT. As protein: CASSLEMASGNTIYF. The rearrangement joins TRBV11-2 to TRBJ1-3; no clear D gene. Deletions cut 0 bases from V and 0 bases from J, with 6 bases between. The CDR3 has 15 amino acids. From germline, CDR1 is SGHAT and CDR2 FQNNGV.

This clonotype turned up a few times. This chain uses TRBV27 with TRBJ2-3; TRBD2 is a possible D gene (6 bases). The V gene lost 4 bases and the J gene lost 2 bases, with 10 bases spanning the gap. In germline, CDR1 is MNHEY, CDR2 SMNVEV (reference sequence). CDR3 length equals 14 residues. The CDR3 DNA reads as TGTGCCAGCAGTTCCCGGGACTCCACAGATACGCAGTATTTT. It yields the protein CASSSRDSTDTQYF.

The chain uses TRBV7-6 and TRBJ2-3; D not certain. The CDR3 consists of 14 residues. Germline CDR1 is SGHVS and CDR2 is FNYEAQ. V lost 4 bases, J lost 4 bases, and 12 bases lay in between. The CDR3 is CASSSDRAADTQYF. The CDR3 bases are TGTGCCAGCAGCTCGGACCGGGCCGCAGATACGCAGTATTTT.

The CDR3 reads CASSSTLPPGGIPEQYF. DNA for the CDR3: TGTGCCAGCAGCTCAACCCTCCCCCCAGGGGGCATCCCGGAGCAGTACTTC. The gene calls are TRBV7-9 and TRBJ2-7; 8 positions match TRBD1. The CDR3 runs 17 residues. Germline V gene lookup returns CDR1 SEHNR and CDR2 FQNEAQ (reference sequence). Unmatched junction bases numbered 18, after V lost 4 bases and J lost 7 bases. The whole variable domain, remainder taken from reference TRBV7-9 and TRBJ2-7, is DTGVSQNPRHKITKRGQNVTFRCDPISEHNRLYWYRQTLGQGPEFLTYFQNEAQLEKSRLLSDRFSAERPKGSFSTLEIQRTEQGDSAMYLCASSSTLPPGGIPEQYFGPGTRLTVT.

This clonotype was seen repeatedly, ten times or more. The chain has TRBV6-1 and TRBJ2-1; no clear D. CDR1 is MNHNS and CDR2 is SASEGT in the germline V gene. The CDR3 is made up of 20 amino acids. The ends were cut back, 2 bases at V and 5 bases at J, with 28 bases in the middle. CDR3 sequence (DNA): TGTGCCAGCAGTGAAAAGGGCTCACTTGGCAGGCTAGACCTCGACAATGAGCAGTTCTTC. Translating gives CASSEKGSLGRLDLDNEQFF.

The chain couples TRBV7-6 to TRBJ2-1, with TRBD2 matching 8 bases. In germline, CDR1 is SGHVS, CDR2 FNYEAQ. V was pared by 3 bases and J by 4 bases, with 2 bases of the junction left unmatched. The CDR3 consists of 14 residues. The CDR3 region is CASSLTSEYNEQFF. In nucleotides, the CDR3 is TGTGCCAGCAGCTTGACTAGCGAGTACAATGAGCAGTTCTTC.

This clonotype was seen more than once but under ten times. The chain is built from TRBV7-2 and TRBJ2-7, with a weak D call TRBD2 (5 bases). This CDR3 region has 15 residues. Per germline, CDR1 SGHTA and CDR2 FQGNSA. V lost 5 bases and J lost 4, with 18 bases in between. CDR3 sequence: CASSTYGQGGYEQYF. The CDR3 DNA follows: TGTGCCAGCAGCACCTACGGCCAAGGCGGGTACGAGCAGTACTTC.